These 4 T cell receptor beta chains originate from one sample sequenced in a study of blood T cell repertoires in COVID-19. Method: immunoSEQ multiplex PCR; TCRdb's copy keeps in-frame clones and lacks some. The sample shows fewer than 50,000 clones, about 82% of them seen only once. The sequencing input was peripheral blood. All receptors come from a human donor in a cohort sampled during active COVID-19.

The gene calls are TRBV5-1 and TRBJ2-2, with TRBD1 matching over 9 bases. This CDR3 contains 15 residues. Germline CDR1 SGHRS, CDR2 YFSETQ. The J segment lost 3 bases and the V segment lost 5 bases, leaving 5 bases of the junction unmatched. The CDR3 here is CASRQQGADTGELFF. DNA for the CDR3: TGCGCCAGCAGACAACAGGGGGCGGACACCGGGGAGCTGTTTTTT.

The rearrangement uses TRBV3-1 (or the pseudogene TRBV3-2) and TRBJ1-1, with D unclear. Germline assignment: CDR1 LGHDT and CDR2 YNNKEL (reference sequence). The CDR3 has 14 amino acids. The germline V and J ends were trimmed by 3 bases and 1 base, with 9 bases remaining between them. For the CDR3, the DNA is TGTGCCAGCAGCCACTTTTACGGGAACACTGAAGCTTTCTTT. Translation gives CASSHFYGNTEAFF.

Worth noting for this clone: No conserved phenylalanine or tryptophan ends this CDR3, so it is likely a read error. The limits of the CDR3 on the DNA are not certain, so only TCRdb's listed CDR3 is given. The CDR3 spells CASSSGRVCQ. The V and J genes are TRBV7-9 and TRBJ1-6. Counting both end residues, the CDR3 totals 10 amino acids. Germline assignment: CDR1 SEHNR and CDR2 FQNEAQ (reference sequence).

This chain links TRBV11-3 with TRBJ2-4; 10 bases agree with TRBD2. The CDR3 contains 19 residues. Losses at the gene ends were 2 bases for V and 6 bases for J; bases not matched to a gene: 16. CDR1 SGHNT and CDR2 YENEEA come from the germline V gene. CDR3 DNA: TGTGCCAGCAGCTTACCCACCTGGACTAGCGGCTGTTGGGGAAACATTCAGTACTTC. Protein product: CASSLPTWTSGCWGNIQYF. Complete variable domain (other parts from reference TRBV11-3 and TRBJ2-4): EAGVVQSPRYKIIEKKQPVAFWCNPISGHNTLYWYLQNLGQGPELLIRYENEEAVDDSQLPKDRFSAERLKGVDSTLKIQPAELGDSAVYLCASSLPTWTSGCWGNIQYFGAGTRLSVL.